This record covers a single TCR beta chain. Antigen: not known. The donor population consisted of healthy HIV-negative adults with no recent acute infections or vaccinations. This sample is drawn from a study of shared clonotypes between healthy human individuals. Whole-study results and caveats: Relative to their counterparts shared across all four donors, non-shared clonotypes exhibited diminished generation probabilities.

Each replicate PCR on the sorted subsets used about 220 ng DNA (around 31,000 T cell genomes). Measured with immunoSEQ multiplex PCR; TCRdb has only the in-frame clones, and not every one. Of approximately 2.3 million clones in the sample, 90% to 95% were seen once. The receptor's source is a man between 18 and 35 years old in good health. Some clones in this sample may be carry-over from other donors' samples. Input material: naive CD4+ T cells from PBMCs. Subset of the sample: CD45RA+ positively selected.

CDR3 loop: CASSSRTLQDYGYTF. The CDR3 DNA is TGTGCCAGCAGCTCCCGGACCCTTCAGGACTATGGCTACACCTTC. This chain joins TRBV7-9 and TRBJ1-2; D is uncertain. CDR1 is SEHNR, CDR2 FQNEAQ, per germline (reference sequence). V lost 4 bases and J lost 3, with 15 bases in between. The CDR3 runs 15 residues.